These 29 T cell receptor beta chains were sequenced from one sample in a study of T cell repertoires in cytomegalovirus infection. TCRdb recomputed calls from the reads with MiXCR, one row per CDR3 protein. The table includes around 350,000 distinct CDR3 sequences, about a sixth detected once. The source material was PBMCs. The receptors stem from a human donor in good health (CMV status not recorded). Some clones in this sample may be carry-over from other donors' samples.

The chain employs TRBV15 and TRBJ2-2; TRBD1 matches 7 bases. CDR1 is LNHNV, CDR2 YYDKDF, per germline (reference sequence). The CDR3 spans 11 residues. CDR3 sequence (DNA): TGTGCTACGACAGGGACCGGGGAGCTGTTTTTT. It codes for CATTGTGELFF.

Many counts were recorded for this clonotype. The rearrangement links TRBV7-2 to TRBJ2-1; perhaps TRBD2 as D (5 bases). Germline values: CDR1 SGHTA, CDR2 FQGNSA. Trimming left V 10 bases short and J 7 bases short, with 17 bases between. This CDR3 has 13 amino acids. CDR3 sequence: CAIPGRDGNEQFF. Written as DNA, the CDR3 is TGTGCCATTCCTGGACGGGATGGGAATGAGCAGTTCTTC.

This clonotype was seen many times. This chain connects TRBV6-1 to TRBJ2-1; D may match TRBD1 or TRBD2 (7 bases each). V gave up 5 bases and J gave up 8 bases, with 13 bases separating them. Germline CDR1 and CDR2: MNHNS and SASEGT. The CDR3 consists of 13 residues. CDR3 protein: CASSSQGRDEQFF. The CDR3 nucleotides read TGTGCCAGCAGTTCACAGGGGAGGGATGAGCAGTTCTTC.

This chain connects TRBV10-3 to TRBJ1-5; possible D gene TRBD1, 6 bases. CDR1 and CDR2 from the germline V gene are ENHRY and SYGVKD. This CDR3 contains 15 residues. V was clipped by 10 bases and J by 6 bases, with 22 bases between them. CDR3 coding DNA: TGTGCCACGGCCGCTGTACAGGGCCTAGGTCAGCCCCAGCATTTT. Its protein product is CATAAVQGLGQPQHF.

This clonotype showed up many times. The chain employs TRBV4-1 and TRBJ2-5; D might be TRBD1 (5 bases). V shed 4 bases and J shed 5 bases, with 17 bases lying between them. The germline gives CDR1 MGHRA, CDR2 YSYEKL. The CDR3 extends over 15 amino acids. In nucleotides, the CDR3 is TGCGCCAGCAGCCCCGAAGGTCAGGGCCGGGAGACCCAGTACTTC. As protein: CASSPEGQGRETQYF.

This clonotype was picked up a small number of times. The chain carries TRBV11-2 and TRBJ1-2; D is undetermined. From germline, CDR1 is SGHAT and CDR2 FQNNGV. V lost 5 bases, J lost 3 bases, and 10 bases lay in between. The CDR3 totals 13 residues. CDR3 in amino acids: CASSVSAYYGYTF. CDR3 nucleotides: TGTGCCAGCAGCGTCAGTGCGTACTATGGCTACACCTTC.

This clonotype showed up just a few times. J is TRBJ1-4 and V is TRBV14; perhaps TRBD1 as D (5 bases). The CDR3 is 14 amino acids. Germline CDR1 SGHDN, CDR2 FVKESK. The V end lost 4 bases, the J end lost 5 bases, and 11 bases lay between the germline ends. Here the CDR3 reads CASSPLWGNEKLFF. CDR3 DNA: TGTGCCAGCAGCCCACTTTGGGGGAATGAAAAACTGTTTTTT.

This clonotype was seen repeatedly, ten times or more. This rearrangement joins TRBV10-3 to TRBJ2-1; D might be TRBD1 or TRBD2, each matching 5 bases. V shed 8 bases and J shed 6 bases, with 17 bases lying between them. The CDR3 sequence is 14 residues long. CDR1 ENHRY and CDR2 SYGVKD come from the germline V gene. The CDR3 DNA is TGTGCCATCCAGGGTTCGAGCGGACTCAATGAGCAGTTCTTC. Translation gives CAIQGSSGLNEQFF.

This chain connects TRBV5-4 to TRBJ2-1; no definite D call. Germline CDR1 and CDR2: SGHNT and YYREEE (reference sequence). The V gene lost 4 bases and the J gene lost 0 bases, with 11 bases spanning the gap. This CDR3 is 15 amino acids long. DNA for the CDR3: TGTGCCAGCAGCCCCTGGGCCGACTCCTACAATGAGCAGTTCTTC. Translated, it gives CASSPWADSYNEQFF.

The gene calls are TRBV20-1 and TRBJ2-1, with D hard to call. The germline gives CDR1 DFQATT, CDR2 SNEGSKA (reference sequence). This CDR3 has 15 residues. V dropped 0 bases and J dropped 7 bases, with 16 bases sitting between them. The CDR3 nucleotides are TGCAGTGCTAGAGACCGGACCGGGCCTGGTAATGAGCAGTTCTTC. It specifies CSARDRTGPGNEQFF.

The chain has TRBV5-6 and TRBJ2-5; 9 bases fit TRBD2. Germline CDR1 is SGHDT and CDR2 is YYEEEE. V shed 1 base, J shed 5 bases, and the junction held 9 bases outside the gene matches. The CDR3 covers 16 residues. The CDR3, as DNA: TGTGCCAGCAGCTTGTCCAGCGGGGGGCCTTGGGAGACCCAGTACTTC. Residues: CASSLSSGGPWETQYF.

The chain is built from TRBV10-3 and TRBJ2-1; D may be TRBD1 or TRBD2 (5 bases each). CDR1 is ENHRY, CDR2 SYGVKD, per germline. CDR3 size: 13 residues. V shed 6 bases and J shed 10 bases, with 16 bases lying between them. The CDR3 sequence: CAISVRGTTEQFF. In DNA form, the CDR3 reads TGTGCCATCAGCGTAAGAGGGACCACGGAGCAGTTCTTC.

The chain couples TRBV2 to TRBJ1-5; no firm D call. Germline V lookup: CDR1 SNHLY, CDR2 FYNNEI. V shed 7 bases and J shed 2 bases, with 12 bases lying between them. This CDR3 has 14 residues. CDR3 sequence (DNA): TGTGCCAGCACAGCAGGTTCTGGCAATCAGCCCCAGCATTTT. Translating gives CASTAGSGNQPQHF. The complete variable domain, with remaining parts taken from reference TRBV2 and TRBJ1-5, reads EPEVTQTPSHQVTQMGQEVILRCVPISNHLYFYWYRQILGQKVEFLVSFYNNEISEKSEIFDDQFSVERPDGSNFTLKIRSTKLEDSAMYFCASTAGSGNQPQHFGDGTRLSIL.

On this clonotype itself: Relative to the germline gene, one junction end is altered; a read error may explain this. J is TRBJ1-5 and V is TRBV7-2; D remains ambiguous. Per germline, CDR1 SGHTA and CDR2 FQGNSA. This CDR3 is built from 14 residues. In nucleotides, the CDR3 is TGTGCTAGCAGCTCTTTAGCGGTTCATCAGCTCCAGCATTTT. This sequence encodes CASSSLAVHQLQHF.

This clonotype has just a few counts. This may stem from a read error, because a much larger clone lies one nucleotide away. The chain combines TRBV7-2 with TRBJ2-5; the match to TRBD2 covers 7 bases. Losses at the gene ends were 5 bases for V and 5 bases for J; bases not matched to a gene: 8. The CDR3 runs to 14 residues. CDR1 is SGHTA, CDR2 FQGNSA, per germline. CDR3 amino acids: CASSPRLAGETQYF. CDR3 DNA sequence: TGTGCCAGCAGCCCCCGACTAGCCGGGGAGACCCAGTACTTC.

The rearrangement links TRBV19 to TRBJ2-7; perhaps TRBD2 as D (5 bases). Per the germline V gene, CDR1 is LNHDA and CDR2 is SQIVND (reference sequence). V dropped 8 bases and J dropped 4 bases, with 15 bases sitting between them. The CDR3 consists of 13 residues. CDR3 DNA: TGTGCCAGTTCCACCGTTTCGGGGTACGAGCAGTACTTC. As protein: CASSTVSGYEQYF.

This clonotype was seen only a few times. Here the CDR3 DNA reads TGTGCCAGCAGTGATACACCTAATCAGCCCCAGCATTTT. This translates into CASSDTPNQPQHF. The chain has TRBV2 and TRBJ1-5, with D unresolved. Germline V CDR1 and CDR2: SNHLY, FYNNEI. Trimming pared 3 bases from V and 4 bases from J, leaving 7 bases between. CDR3 length: 13 amino acids.

This clonotype has a count of ten or more. J is TRBJ2-5 and V is TRBV10-3, with D possibly being TRBD2 (7 bases). Germline lookup yields CDR1 ENHRY and CDR2 SYGVKD. The ends were cut back, 6 bases at V and 4 bases at J, with 15 bases in the middle. This CDR3 spans 14 amino acids. The CDR3 here is CAIREGGLRETQYF. The CDR3 DNA follows: TGTGCCATCAGGGAGGGGGGGCTCCGAGAGACCCAGTACTTC.

The chain employs TRBV5-4 and TRBJ2-1; TRBD2 matches 8 bases. Germline values: CDR1 SGHNT, CDR2 YYREEE (reference sequence). The CDR3 extends over 15 amino acids. Trimming cost V 1 base and J 5 bases; bases outside gene matches: 5. The CDR3 nucleotides are TGTGCCAGCAGCTTGCGGGGGGGGCAGAACAATGAGCAGTTCTTC. Protein product: CASSLRGGQNNEQFF.

Turning to this clonotype: Given a much more abundant clone one base away, this may be a read error. The chain has TRBV11-2 and TRBJ2-7; 7 bases line up with TRBD1. V shed 4 bases, J shed 6 bases, and the junction held 15 bases outside the gene matches. Germline CDR1 SGHAT, CDR2 FQNNGV. This CDR3 has 16 residues. The CDR3 loop is CASSSSRTGPVSEQYF. The CDR3 nucleotides are TGTGCCAGCAGCTCATCCCGGACAGGACCCGTTTCCGAGCAGTACTTC.

This clonotype was seen a handful of times. Sequence at one end of the junction differs from germline and may be a read error. The chain links TRBV4-1 to TRBJ2-7; 9 nucleotides match TRBD1. The CDR3 consists of 14 residues. The germline V gene has CDR1 MGHRA and CDR2 YSYEKL. In DNA, the CDR3 is TGTGCCAGCATCCAGACGACAGGGGGTGGAGAGCAGTACTTC. Translated, it gives CASIQTTGGGEQYF.

This clonotype was seen a few times. The rearrangement joins TRBV6-4 to TRBJ1-2; D uncertain. From germline, CDR1 is MRHNA and CDR2 SNTAGT. The V end lost 6 bases, the J end lost 4 bases, and 12 bases lay between the germline ends. CDR3 length: 13 residues. The CDR3 nucleotides are TGTGCCAGCAGGGTTGAAAGGATCTATGGCTACACCTTC. Translation: CASRVERIYGYTF.

This clonotype was counted many times. The V gene is TRBV12-3 or TRBV12-4, the J gene TRBJ2-3, with TRBD2 matching over 14 bases. The CDR3 has 17 residues. V dropped 3 bases and J dropped 5; count of bases not matched to a gene: 7. The CDR3 bases are TGTGCCAGCAGTTTCCGACTAGCGGGAGGGTCGGGAGATACGCAGTATTTT. Its translation: CASSFRLAGGSGDTQYF.

This clonotype was seen many times. The chain couples TRBV7-9 to TRBJ2-1; no firm D call. There are 14 residues in the CDR3. Germline lookup yields CDR1 SEHNR and CDR2 FQNEAQ (reference sequence). Deletions cut 5 bases from V and 8 bases from J, with 16 bases between. The CDR3 region has the DNA TGTGCCAGCAGCACGCAACCTCCAGCGTATGAGCAGTTCTTC. Translating gives CASSTQPPAYEQFF. The full variable domain, in which reference TRBV7-9 and TRBJ2-1 provide the parts outside the CDR3, is DTGVSQNPRHKITKRGQNVTFRCDPISEHNRLYWYRQTLGQGPEFLTYFQNEAQLEKSRLLSDRFSAERPKGSFSTLEIQRTEQGDSAMYLCASSTQPPAYEQFFGPGTRLTVL.

This clonotype was seen only a few times. CDR3: CASRYSGQPQHF. The CDR3 DNA reads TGTGCCAGCAGGTATTCTGGCCAGCCCCAGCATTTT. The chain carries TRBV12-3 or TRBV12-4 and TRBJ1-5, with unresolved D. V lost 6 bases and J 7 bases, leaving 10 bases between the germline ends. This CDR3 region has 12 residues.

This sequence joins TRBV5-4 and TRBJ2-1, with D perhaps matching TRBD1 (6 bases). Between the trimmed V and J ends, which lost 1 base and 8 bases, there was a span of 13 bases. Germline CDR1 SGHNT, CDR2 YYREEE (reference sequence). The CDR3 sequence is 14 residues long. CDR3 loop: CASSLSGGRDEQFF. In DNA, the CDR3 is TGTGCCAGCAGCTTGAGTGGGGGCAGGGATGAGCAGTTCTTC.

In regard to this clonotype: A single base separates this from a much larger clone, so it may be a read error. The chain recombines TRBV11-2 with TRBJ2-2; possibly TRBD1 for D (5 bases). The germline V gene has CDR1 SGHAT and CDR2 FQNNGV. The CDR3 length is 14 residues. V was clipped by 6 bases and J by 4 bases, with 12 bases between them. The CDR3 loop is CASRGVSTTGELFF. CDR3 DNA sequence: TGTGCCAGCAGAGGGGTCTCAACCACCGGGGAGCTGTTTTTT.

This chain links TRBV20-1 with TRBJ1-6, with 7 bases matching TRBD1. Germline V gene sequence: CDR1 DFQATT, CDR2 SNEGSKA (reference sequence). V was clipped by 3 bases and J by 1 base; unmatched bases: 3. The CDR3 loop spans 15 amino acids. CDR3 bases: TGCAGTGCTAGCCCAGGGGGGTCCTATAATTCACCCCTCCACTTT. Residues: CSASPGGSYNSPLHF.

This clonotype was seen more than once but under ten times. V gene TRBV7-9 combines with J gene TRBJ2-5; D might be TRBD1 (5 bases). CDR3 length: 16 residues. V was trimmed by 3 bases and J by 5 bases, leaving 19 bases between them. Germline V lookup: CDR1 SEHNR, CDR2 FQNEAQ (reference sequence). CDR3: CASSLTRPAPGETQYF. The CDR3 nucleotides read TGTGCCAGCAGCTTGACCCGGCCAGCGCCAGGGGAGACCCAGTACTTC.